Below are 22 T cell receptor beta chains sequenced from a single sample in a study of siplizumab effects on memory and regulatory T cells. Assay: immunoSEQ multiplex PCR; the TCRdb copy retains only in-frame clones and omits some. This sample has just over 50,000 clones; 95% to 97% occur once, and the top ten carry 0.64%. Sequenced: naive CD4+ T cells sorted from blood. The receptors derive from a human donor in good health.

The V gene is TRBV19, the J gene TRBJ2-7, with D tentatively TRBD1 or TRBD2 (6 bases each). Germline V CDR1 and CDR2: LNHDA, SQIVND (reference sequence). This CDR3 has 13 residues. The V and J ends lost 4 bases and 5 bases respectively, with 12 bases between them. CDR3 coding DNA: TGTGCCAGTAGTAAAGGGGGGCTCCACGAGCAGTACTTC. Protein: CASSKGGLHEQYF.

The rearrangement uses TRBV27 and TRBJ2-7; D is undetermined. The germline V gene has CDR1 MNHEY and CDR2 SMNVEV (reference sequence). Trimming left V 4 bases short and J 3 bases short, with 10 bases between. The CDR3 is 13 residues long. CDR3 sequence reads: CASSYKPDYEQYF. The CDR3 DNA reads TGTGCCAGCAGTTACAAACCCGACTACGAGCAGTACTTC.

CDR3: CASSSGLAGETQYF. For the CDR3, the DNA is TGTGCCAGCAGTTCGGGACTAGCGGGAGAGACCCAGTACTTC. V gene TRBV28 combines with J gene TRBJ2-5, with 12 bases matching TRBD2. Germline CDR1 and CDR2: MDHEN and SYDVKM. The CDR3 is 14 amino acids. J gave up 4 bases and V 4 bases, and 1 base lay outside the gene matches.

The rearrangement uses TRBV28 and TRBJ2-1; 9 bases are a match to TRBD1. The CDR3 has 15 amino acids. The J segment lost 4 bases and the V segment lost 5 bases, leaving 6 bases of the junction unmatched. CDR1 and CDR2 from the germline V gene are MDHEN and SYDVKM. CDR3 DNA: TGTGCCAGCAGTCCCGGACAGGGGTCTTACAATGAGCAGTTCTTC. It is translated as CASSPGQGSYNEQFF.

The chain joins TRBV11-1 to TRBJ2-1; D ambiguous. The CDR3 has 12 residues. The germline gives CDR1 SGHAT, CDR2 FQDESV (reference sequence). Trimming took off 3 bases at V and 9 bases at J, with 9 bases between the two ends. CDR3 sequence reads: CASSFRSSEQFF. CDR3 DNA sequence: TGTGCCAGCAGCTTTCGGTCCAGTGAGCAGTTCTTC. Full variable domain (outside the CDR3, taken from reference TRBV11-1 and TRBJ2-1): EAEVAQSPRYKITEKSQAVAFWCDPISGHATLYWYRQILGQGPELLVQFQDESVVDDSQLPKDRFSAERLKGVDSTLKIQPAELGDSAMYLCASSFRSSEQFFGPGTRLTVL.

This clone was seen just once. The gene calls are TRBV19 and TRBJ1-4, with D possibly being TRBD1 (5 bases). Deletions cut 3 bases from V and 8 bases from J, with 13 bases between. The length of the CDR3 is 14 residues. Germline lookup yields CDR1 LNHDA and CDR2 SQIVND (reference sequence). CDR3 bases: TGTGCCAGTAGTATCGGGGCCAGTAACGAAAAACTGTTTTTT. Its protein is CASSIGASNEKLFF.

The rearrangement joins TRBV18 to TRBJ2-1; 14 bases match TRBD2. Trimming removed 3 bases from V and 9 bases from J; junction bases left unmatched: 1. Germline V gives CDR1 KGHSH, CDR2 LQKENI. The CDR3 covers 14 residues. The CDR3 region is CASSPTSGRGEQFF. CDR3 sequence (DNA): TGTGCCAGCTCACCGACTAGCGGGAGGGGTGAGCAGTTCTTC.

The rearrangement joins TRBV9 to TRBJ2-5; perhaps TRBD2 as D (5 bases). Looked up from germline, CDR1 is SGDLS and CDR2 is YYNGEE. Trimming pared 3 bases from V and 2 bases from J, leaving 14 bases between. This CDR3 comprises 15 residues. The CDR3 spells CASSASHGIQETQYF. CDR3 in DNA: TGTGCCAGCAGCGCTTCCCACGGGATTCAAGAGACCCAGTACTTC.

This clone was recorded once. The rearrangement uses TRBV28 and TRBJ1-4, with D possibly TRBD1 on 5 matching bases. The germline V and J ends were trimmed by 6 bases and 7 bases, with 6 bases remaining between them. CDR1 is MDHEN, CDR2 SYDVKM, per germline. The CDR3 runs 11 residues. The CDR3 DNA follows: TGTGCCAGCAGGGGGCGTGAAAAACTGTTTTTT. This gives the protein CASRGREKLFF.

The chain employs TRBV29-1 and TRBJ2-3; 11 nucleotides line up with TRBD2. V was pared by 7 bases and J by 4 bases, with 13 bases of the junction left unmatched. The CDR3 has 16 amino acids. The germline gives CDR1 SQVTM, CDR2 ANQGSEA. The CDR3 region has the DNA TGCAGCGCTCCCGAGGTAGCGGGAGGGCTCGCAGATACGCAGTATTTT. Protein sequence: CSAPEVAGGLADTQYF.

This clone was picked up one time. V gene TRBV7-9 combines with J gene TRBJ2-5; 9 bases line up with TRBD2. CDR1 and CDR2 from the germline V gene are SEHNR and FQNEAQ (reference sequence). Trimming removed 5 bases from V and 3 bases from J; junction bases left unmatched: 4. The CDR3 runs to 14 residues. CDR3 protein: CASSPGTSKETQYF. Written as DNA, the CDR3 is TGTGCCAGCAGCCCCGGGACTAGCAAAGAGACCCAGTACTTC. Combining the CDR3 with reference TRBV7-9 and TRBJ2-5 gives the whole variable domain DTGVSQNPRHKITKRGQNVTFRCDPISEHNRLYWYRQTLGQGPEFLTYFQNEAQLEKSRLLSDRFSAERPKGSFSTLEIQRTEQGDSAMYLCASSPGTSKETQYFGPGTRLLVL.

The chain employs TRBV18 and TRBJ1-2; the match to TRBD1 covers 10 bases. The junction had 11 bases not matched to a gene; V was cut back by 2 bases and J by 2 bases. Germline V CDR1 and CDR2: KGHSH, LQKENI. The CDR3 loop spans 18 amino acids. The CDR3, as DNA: TGTGCCAGCTCACCAGTTAGACAGGGGGCGCCCAGAAACTATGGCTACACCTTC. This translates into CASSPVRQGAPRNYGYTF. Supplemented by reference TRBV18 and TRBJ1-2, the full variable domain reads NAGVMQNPRHLVRRRGQEARLRCSPMKGHSHVYWYRQLPEEGLKFMVYLQKENIIDESGMPKERFSAEFPKEGPSILRIQQVVRGDSAAYFCASSPVRQGAPRNYGYTFGSGTRLTVV.

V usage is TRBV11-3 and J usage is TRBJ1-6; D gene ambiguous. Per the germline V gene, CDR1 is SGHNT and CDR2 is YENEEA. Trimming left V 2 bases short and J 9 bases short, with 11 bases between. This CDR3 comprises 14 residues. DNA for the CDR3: TGTGCCAGCAGCTTATTATGGACTGGTTCACCCCTCCACTTT. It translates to CASSLLWTGSPLHF.

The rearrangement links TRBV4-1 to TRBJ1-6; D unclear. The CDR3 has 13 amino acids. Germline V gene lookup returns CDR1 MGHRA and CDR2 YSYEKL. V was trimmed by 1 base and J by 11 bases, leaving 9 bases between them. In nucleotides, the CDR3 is TGCGCCAGCAGCCAAGCCGGGATCGCACCCCTCCACTTT. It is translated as CASSQAGIAPLHF.

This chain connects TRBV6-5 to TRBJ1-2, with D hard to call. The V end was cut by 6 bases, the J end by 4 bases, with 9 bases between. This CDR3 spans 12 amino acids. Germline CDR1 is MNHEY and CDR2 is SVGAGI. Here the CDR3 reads CASRTLGYGYTF. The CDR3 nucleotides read TGTGCCAGCAGGACCCTGGGCTATGGCTACACCTTC.

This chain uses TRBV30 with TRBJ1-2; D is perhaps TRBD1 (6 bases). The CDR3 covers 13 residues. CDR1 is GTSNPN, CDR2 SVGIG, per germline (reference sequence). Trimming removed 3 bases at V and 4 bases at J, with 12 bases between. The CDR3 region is CAWRRDTFYGYTF. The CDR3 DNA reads TGTGCCTGGAGGCGGGACACTTTCTATGGCTACACCTTC.

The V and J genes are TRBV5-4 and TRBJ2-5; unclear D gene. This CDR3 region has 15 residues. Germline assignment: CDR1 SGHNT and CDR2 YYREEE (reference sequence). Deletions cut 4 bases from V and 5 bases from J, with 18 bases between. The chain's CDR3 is CASSSGRTLAETQYF. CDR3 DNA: TGTGCCAGCAGCAGTGGACGTACCCTTGCTGAGACCCAGTACTTC.

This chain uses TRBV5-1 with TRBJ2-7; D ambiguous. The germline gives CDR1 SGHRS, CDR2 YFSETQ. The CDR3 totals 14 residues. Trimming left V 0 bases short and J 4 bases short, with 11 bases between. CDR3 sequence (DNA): TGCGCCAGCAGCTTGGTAGGGATCGGTTACGAGCAGTACTTC. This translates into CASSLVGIGYEQYF.

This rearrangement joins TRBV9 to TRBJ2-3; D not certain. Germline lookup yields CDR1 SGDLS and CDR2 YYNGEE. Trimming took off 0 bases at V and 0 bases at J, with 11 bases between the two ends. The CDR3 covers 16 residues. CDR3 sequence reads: CASSVGYGPSTDTQYF. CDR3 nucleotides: TGTGCCAGCAGCGTAGGGTATGGCCCCAGCACAGATACGCAGTATTTT.

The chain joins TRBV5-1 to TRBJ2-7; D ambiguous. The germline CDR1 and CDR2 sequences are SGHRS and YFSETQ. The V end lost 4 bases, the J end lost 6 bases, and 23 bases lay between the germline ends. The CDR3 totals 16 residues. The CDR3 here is CASSGQANPSSGEQYF. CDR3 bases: TGCGCCAGCAGCGGTCAGGCCAACCCCTCATCAGGCGAGCAGTACTTC.

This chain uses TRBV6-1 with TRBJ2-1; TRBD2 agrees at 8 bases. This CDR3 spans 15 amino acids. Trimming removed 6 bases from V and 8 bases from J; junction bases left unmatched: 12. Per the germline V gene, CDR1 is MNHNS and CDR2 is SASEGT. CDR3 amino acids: CASSQGVAGMDEQFF. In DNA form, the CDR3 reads TGTGCCAGCAGCCAAGGGGTAGCGGGAATGGATGAGCAGTTCTTC.

The CDR3 sequence: CASRSSGANNEKLFF. The CDR3 DNA is TGTGCCAGCAGGTCTTCAGGGGCGAATAATGAAAAACTGTTTTTT. The genes are TRBV27 and TRBJ1-4; tentatively, D is TRBD1 (6 bases). Per the germline V gene, CDR1 is MNHEY and CDR2 is SMNVEV (reference sequence). The V and J ends lost 6 bases and 4 bases respectively, with 15 bases between them. The CDR3 is 15 amino acids.